This T cell receptor (beta chain) was identified in a study of blood T cell repertoires in COVID-19. About the research overall: Both acute and convalescent COVID-19 samples were obtained from the United States, Italy and Spain. The cDNA or gDNA used as material had been derived from T cells, B-cell-depleted T cells, or PBMCs.

The CDR3 is made up of 14 amino acids. V lost 6 bases, J lost 5 bases, and 6 bases stayed unmatched. Germline V gene lookup returns CDR1 MNHEY and CDR2 SVGAGI. In the original analysis: Counts of nucleated cells, estimated from reference gene primer amplification, were obtained. The data were produced by immunoSEQ multiplex PCR, yet TCRdb's version contains in-frame clones alone and is incomplete. V, J and clone size are taken as reported in that table, and D and trimming were inferred from the DNA itself. In the table there are more than 150,000 clones, around 87% of which are singletons. The chain joins TRBV6-5 to TRBJ1-5, with 8 bases matching TRBD1. The source is a man aged 35 to 55 with active or convalescent COVID-19. Source material: peripheral blood. The CDR3 nucleotides are TGTGCCAGCAGCCGACAGGGGAAGGATCAGCCCCAGCATTTT. Amino acids: CASSRQGKDQPQHF.